Given below is one T cell receptor (beta chain) in context. Its cognate antigen has yet to be identified. Base quality data are lacking; no much larger clone is found one base away. In light of the paper, this sample's time point label describes: sample from adult after SARS-CoV-2 infection, after symptom onset. A couple of convalescent COVID-19 patients, sampled after symptom onset from adults with prior SARS-CoV-2 infection, were also TCR-sequenced for comparison. At the junction V is shortened by 4 bases and J by 6 bases, with 10 bases in between. From cysteine to phenylalanine, the CDR3 is 12 amino acids long. The only DNA kept is the CDR3, 36 bases in frame from the first base. CDR1 and CDR2 (LGHDT, YNNKEL) derive from the germline V gene (reference sequence). The source of the sample is a study of T cell responses to AZD1222 COVID-19 vaccine (dated by TCRdb to about 2021). In the study overall: A total of 230 to 250 trial participants underwent TCR sequencing, of whom 200 to 220 had received two doses of AZD1222 and approximately 25 had received two doses of the MenACWY control vaccine. Trial participants were enrolled by age into 18-55, 56-69 and 70-plus year subgroups, with approximately 150, 28 and 58 TCR-sequenced participants respectively. Findings and caveats that apply to the study as a whole: Because no day 14 peak-response samples were available, repertoires were characterized only after the peak T cell response. The 56-69-year group was small, and its depth increase did not reach significance, likely because of low power. Epitopes outside the regions mutated in the B.1.351 and B.1.1.7 variants were reportedly recognized by nearly half of the unique spike-specific TCRs. The vaccine-associated CD4 TCRs covered the entire spike protein, and the dominant responses fell in regions 160-218 and 743-854. Most participants were white British and females outnumbered males, and the authors suggested that clonal diversity may have been underestimated. Conclusions about previously exposed vaccinees are limited, since just five to seven AZD1222 recipients were seropositive for SARS-CoV-2 at baseline. Spike-specific TCR breadth and depth rose significantly after two AZD1222 doses compared with day 0 and with MenACWY recipients.

The CDR3 regions of human TCRbeta chains were analyzed by immunosequencing. The source study handled its data this way. TCRs in the repertoires were compared against a reference library of SARS-CoV-2-specific TCRs that had been generated with the MIRA antigen-specificity platform. Breadth was defined as the fraction of unique TCRs that were SARS-CoV-2-associated, and depth was defined as the fraction of total T cells that were SARS-CoV-2-associated. Each spike-specific TCR was assigned to its reactive spike region and to a CD4 or CD8 class using the MIRA data. Log10-transformed breadth and depth values were compared by one-way ANOVA with Sidak's multiple comparisons tests. TCRdb obtained this table from immuneACCESS and retained in-frame rearrangements with V and J assigned. These tables miss some clones; where compared with another copy, unresolved V genes account for less than half of the shortfall, and the remainder is unexplained. The V and J calls and clone size are taken from that table; D and trimming were inferred from the DNA. The sample table contains 150,000 to 180,000 clones; only one count was recorded for approximately 91% of them. 5.5% to 7% of the sample rests with the top ten.

This TCR was sampled from an adult who had recovered from COVID-19. The receptor chain draws on TRBV3-1 (or the pseudogene TRBV3-2) and TRBJ2-7, with the identity of the D gene unclear. The sequencing used peripheral blood, collected after recovery from COVID-19. Here the CDR3 is given as CASSRRSGEQYF. The DNA is as follows: TGTGCCAGCAGCCGCCGCTCCGGCGAGCAGTACTTC.